This T cell receptor (beta chain) was obtained from a study of T cells in tuberculosis. Study-wide results and limits: Active tuberculosis alpha repertoires lay closer to GMM-specific TCRs than controls'.

Germline V gene data show CDR1 as MNHEY and CDR2 as SVGAGI. The CDR3 length is 13 residues. Trimming pared 5 bases from V and 6 bases from J, leaving 13 bases between. Clones were read by immunoSEQ multiplex PCR, and TCRdb kept only the in-frame ones, dropping some. This sample has 30,000 to 35,000 clones, with under 95% found just once. For this clone: The antigen is undetermined.

The TCR sequence derives from a donor aged 10-35 years with latent tuberculosis or without tuberculosis infection. Some clones in this sample may be carry-over from other donors' samples. Sequencing used PBMCs. The chain carries TRBV6-5 and TRBJ1-2, with a possible D match to TRBD1 (5 bases). The CDR3 DNA reads TGTGCCAGCAGTACACAGGTGAGGCATGGCTACACCTTC. Translated, it gives CASSTQVRHGYTF.